The entry below describes one T cell receptor (beta chain). Antigen: not known. TCRdb keeps only in-frame clones here, not all; method: immunoSEQ multiplex PCR. The sample consists of hundreds of thousands of clones, about nine tenths of them appearing once. The data were taken from a study of cytomegalovirus exposure and HLA in healthy donors. Study overall: In a later analysis, it was reported that the roughly 130 validation repertoires had been produced on the same platform as the roughly 700 repertoires belonging to the first cohort. Whole-study findings and limits: Reported results showed that the classifier diagnosed cytomegalovirus status with high specificity and sensitivity. Most TCR sequences proved rare, with some public TCRs found in many donors.

Specimen: PBMCs. The TCR comes from a woman aged 18-35 years in good health and CMV-seronegative.

CDR3 in amino acids: CASSPDRGRGYTF. CDR3 nucleotides: TGTGCCAGCAGCCCCGACAGGGGGCGAGGCTACACCTTC. The V gene is TRBV5-4, the J gene TRBJ1-2; 10 nucleotides match TRBD1. Germline values: CDR1 SGHNT, CDR2 YYREEE (reference sequence). Trimming at V came to 4 bases and at J to 8 bases, leaving 5 bases not matched to a gene. The CDR3 runs 13 residues.